This T cell receptor beta chain comes out of a study of blood T cell repertoires in COVID-19. Using immunoSEQ multiplex PCR, the repertoire was profiled, and TCRdb retains in-frame clones only, with some absent. The data contain under 130,000 clones, nearly 90% of them seen just once; the ten biggest clones take up approximately 3.1%. The CDR3 covers 16 residues. Germline V gives CDR1 SGHAT, CDR2 FQNNGV. Trimming took off 7 bases at V and 0 bases at J, with 19 bases between the two ends. In its sample, this clone was seen once. Sequenced material: peripheral blood. The chain joins TRBV11-2 to TRBJ2-7; TRBD1 might be the D (6 bases). The TCR originated in a man in his forties or fifties in a cohort sampled during active COVID-19. CDR3 nucleotide sequence: TGTGCCAGCACCGCGACTACAGGGTTCATCTCCTACGAGCAGTACTTC. It codes for CASTATTGFISYEQYF.